The 31 T cell receptor beta chains presented below share a single source sample, sequenced in a study of PD-L1 blockade in urothelial cancer. Time point meaning: pretreatment peripheral blood. TCRdb's table, derived via immunoSEQ multiplex PCR, lists solely in-frame clones and lacks some. The profile covers around 35,000 clones, with over 75% appearing a single time and approximately 14% taken by the ten largest. The sequencing here drew on PBMCs, taken around atezolizumab (anti-PD-L1) treatment. These receptors were obtained from a man between 60 and 70 years old with urothelial cancer.

The chain recombines TRBV28 with TRBJ1-1; D ambiguous. V was clipped by 7 bases and J by 0 bases, with 3 bases between them. Germline CDR1 is MDHEN and CDR2 is SYDVKM. The CDR3 has 11 amino acids. The CDR3 loop is CASKLNTEAFF. The CDR3 DNA sequence: TGTGCCAGCAAGCTGAACACTGAAGCTTTCTTT.

The chain has TRBV5-1 and TRBJ2-1; 10 bases fit TRBD1. CDR1 and CDR2 (germline): SGHRS, YFSETQ. V shed 4 bases and J 3 bases; nucleotides not matched to a gene: 16. The CDR3 consists of 19 residues. Here the CDR3 DNA reads TGCGCCAGCAGCCTGGACAGGGGGGGGCCGGGACCAGTCTACAATGAGCAGTTCTTC. Its protein product is CASSLDRGGPGPVYNEQFF.

This rearrangement joins TRBV6-5 to TRBJ1-1, with D perhaps matching TRBD1 (5 bases). Germline V gene data show CDR1 as MNHEY and CDR2 as SVGAGI. The V end was cut by 4 bases, the J end by 11 bases, with 11 bases between. The CDR3 spans 11 residues. The CDR3 region is CASSWGPEAFF. CDR3 DNA: TGTGCCAGCAGTTGGGGCCCCGAGGCTTTCTTT.

The chain is built from TRBV28 and TRBJ2-2; 12 nucleotides line up with TRBD2. Trimming cost V 1 base and J 7 bases; bases outside gene matches: 10. Germline CDR1 is MDHEN and CDR2 is SYDVKM. The CDR3 is made up of 18 amino acids. Written as DNA, the CDR3 is TGTGCCAGCAGTTTATCGGCTAGCGGGAGGGCCAGGAACGGGGAGCTGTTTTTT. This codes for CASSLSASGRARNGELFF.

CDR3 sequence reads: CASSSKTSGSVEYEQYF. DNA for the CDR3: TGTGCCAGCAGCTCGAAAACTAGCGGGAGCGTCGAGTACGAGCAGTACTTC. The chain employs TRBV5-4 and TRBJ2-7, with TRBD2 matching 11 bases. V lost 3 bases, J lost 4 bases, and 12 bases stayed unmatched. Germline V gene data show CDR1 as SGHNT and CDR2 as YYREEE (reference sequence). The CDR3 has 17 residues.

V usage is TRBV30 and J usage is TRBJ2-4; 12 bases map to TRBD2. After removal of 5 bases from V and 0 bases from J, the junction contained 17 bases not matched to a gene. CDR1 and CDR2 from the germline V gene are GTSNPN and SVGIG (reference sequence). The CDR3 extends over 20 amino acids. This chain's CDR3 is CAWSSGAGTSGLRAKNIQYF. CDR3 bases: TGTGCCTGGTCCTCCGGGGCGGGGACTAGCGGGTTAAGAGCCAAAAACATTCAGTACTTC.

This rearrangement joins TRBV5-4 to TRBJ1-3, with a weak D call TRBD1 (5 bases). This CDR3 contains 14 residues. The V gene lost 5 bases and the J gene lost 1 base, with 10 bases spanning the gap. Germline values: CDR1 SGHNT, CDR2 YYREEE (reference sequence). The CDR3 bases are TGTGCCAGCAGAATGCAGGGTTCTGGAAACACCATATATTTT. Its translation: CASRMQGSGNTIYF.

The chain carries TRBV27 and TRBJ2-6; tentatively, D is TRBD1 (6 bases). The CDR3 covers 15 residues. Germline CDR1 MNHEY, CDR2 SMNVEV (reference sequence). V dropped 6 bases and J dropped 9 bases, with 18 bases sitting between them. The CDR3 spells CASSRQESVGNVLTF. CDR3 nucleotides: TGTGCCAGCAGCCGACAGGAGTCTGTTGGCAACGTCCTGACTTTC.

The chain uses TRBV19 and TRBJ2-7; TRBD2 agrees at 9 bases. Germline CDR1 LNHDA, CDR2 SQIVND (reference sequence). Trimming cost V 4 bases and J 6 bases; bases outside gene matches: 13. This CDR3 has 16 amino acids. The DNA for the CDR3 is TGTGCCAGTAGTACCTCTTTAGCGGGAGTCCTTTTCGAGCAGTACTTC. As protein: CASSTSLAGVLFEQYF.

V gene TRBV6-1 combines with J gene TRBJ1-2; D uncertain. The V and J ends lost 0 bases and 3 bases respectively, with 11 bases between them. The CDR3 is 15 amino acids. Germline values: CDR1 MNHNS, CDR2 SASEGT. The DNA for the CDR3 is TGTGCCAGCAGTGAAGCAGGCGGCAGATACTATGGCTACACCTTC. This gives the protein CASSEAGGRYYGYTF.

This clone was counted between two and nine times. The chain combines TRBV2 with TRBJ1-2, with 9 nucleotides matching TRBD1. Germline V CDR1 and CDR2: SNHLY, FYNNEI. The CDR3 is 13 residues long. Trimming at V came to 7 bases and at J to 2 bases, leaving 2 bases not matched to a gene. The CDR3 reads CASTGTGNYGYTF. In nucleotides, the CDR3 is TGTGCCAGCACCGGGACAGGGAACTATGGCTACACCTTC.

The chain is built from TRBV7-9 and TRBJ2-3; 13 nucleotides agree with TRBD2. In germline, CDR1 is SEHNR, CDR2 FQNEAQ (reference sequence). Trimming at V came to 3 bases and at J to 9 bases, leaving 3 bases not matched to a gene. The CDR3 covers 14 residues. In DNA, the CDR3 is TGTGCCAGCAGCTTCGGGACTAGCGGGACAACGCAGTATTTT. As protein: CASSFGTSGTTQYF.

V gene TRBV7-2 combines with J gene TRBJ2-5; D is perhaps TRBD2 (5 bases). The CDR3 has 15 amino acids. Per the germline V gene, CDR1 is SGHTA and CDR2 is FQGNSA. With 5 bases removed from V and 5 bases from J, the gap between germline ends came to 18 bases. For the CDR3, the DNA is TGTGCCAGCAGCATGGACGTAGCGCCGTGGGAGACCCAGTACTTC. Its protein is CASSMDVAPWETQYF. The whole variable domain, filled in from reference TRBV7-2 and TRBJ2-5, reads GAGVSQSPSNKVTEKGKDVELRCDPISGHTALYWYRQSLGQGLEFLIYFQGNSAPDKSGLPSDRFSAERTGGSVSTLTIQRTQQEDSAVYLCASSMDVAPWETQYFGPGTRLLVL.

This clone was found once. The chain employs TRBV4-1 and TRBJ2-5, with 7 bases aligning to TRBD2. J gave up 2 bases and V 3 bases, and 3 bases lay outside the gene matches. The CDR3 extends over 14 amino acids. Germline loops: CDR1 MGHRA, CDR2 YSYEKL. The CDR3 bases are TGCGCCAGCAGCCACCGGACTAGACAAGAGACCCAGTACTTC. Amino acid sequence: CASSHRTRQETQYF.

Here the CDR3 DNA reads TGTGCCAGCACTCAACAGGATAACTATGGCTACACCTTC. It is translated as CASTQQDNYGYTF. V gene TRBV28 combines with J gene TRBJ1-2; weak D call: TRBD1 (5 bases). The germline gives CDR1 MDHEN, CDR2 SYDVKM. Trimming stripped 7 bases from V and 1 base from J, with 10 bases between. The CDR3 spans 13 residues.

The chain recombines TRBV9 with TRBJ2-1; a weak D match, TRBD2 (6 bases). V was cut by 3 bases and J by 5 bases, with 15 bases left in between. CDR3 length: 15 residues. The V gene's germline CDR1 is SGDLS and CDR2 YYNGEE. In DNA, the CDR3 is TGTGCCAGCAGCGCACCCGGGACTCCCCACAATGAGCAGTTCTTC. Translating gives CASSAPGTPHNEQFF. The complete variable domain, with remaining parts taken from reference TRBV9 and TRBJ2-1, reads DSGVTQTPKHLITATGQRVTLRCSPRSGDLSVYWYQQSLDQGLQFLIQYYNGEERAKGNILERFSAQQFPDLHSELNLSSLELGDSALYFCASSAPGTPHNEQFFGPGTRLTVL.

V and J are TRBV10-3 and TRBJ2-1; a weak D match, TRBD2 (6 bases). In germline, CDR1 is ENHRY, CDR2 SYGVKD. This CDR3 spans 14 amino acids. Between the trimmed V and J ends, which lost 3 bases and 9 bases, there was a span of 15 bases. As DNA, the CDR3 is TGTGCCATCAGTGATTGGGCCGGGGGAGCTGAGCAGTTCTTC. It encodes CAISDWAGGAEQFF.

This clone appeared a few times. V is TRBV6-5 and J is TRBJ1-1, with 8 bases aligning to TRBD1. CDR3 length: 13 residues. The J segment lost 6 bases and the V segment lost 6 bases, leaving 6 bases of the junction unmatched. Germline values: CDR1 MNHEY, CDR2 SVGAGI. The CDR3 sequence: CASRSDREPEAFF. Here the CDR3 DNA reads TGTGCCAGCAGATCGGACAGGGAGCCTGAAGCTTTCTTT.

This chain uses TRBV19 with TRBJ2-5; 10 nucleotides line up with TRBD2. The V segment lost 4 bases and the J segment 4 bases; nucleotides outside the gene matches: 0. The CDR3 contains 13 residues. From germline, CDR1 is LNHDA and CDR2 SQIVND (reference sequence). The chain's CDR3 is CASSTSGRETQYF. The DNA of the CDR3 is TGTGCCAGTAGTACTAGCGGGAGAGAGACCCAGTACTTC.

In DNA form, the CDR3 reads TGTGCCAGCAGTTCTTACGCGGGGACAGATACGCAGTATTTT. Translating it yields CASSSYAGTDTQYF. V is TRBV27 and J is TRBJ2-3; weak D call: TRBD2 (6 bases). V shed 4 bases and J shed 3 bases, with 11 bases lying between them. The CDR3 is 14 amino acids. Germline V gene sequence: CDR1 MNHEY, CDR2 SMNVEV (reference sequence).

This chain uses TRBV5-6 with TRBJ1-6; possibly TRBD1 for D (5 bases). There are 15 residues in the CDR3. Trimming took off 6 bases at V and 7 bases at J, with 17 bases between the two ends. Germline CDR1 SGHDT, CDR2 YYEEEE. As DNA, the CDR3 is TGTGCCAGCATCTCCCGGGGGGTGAAAAATTCACCCCTCCACTTT. Amino acids: CASISRGVKNSPLHF.

The chain combines TRBV6-5 with TRBJ2-1, with 11 bases lining up with TRBD2. The V gene end was trimmed by 4 bases and the J gene end by 7 bases; junction bases not matched to a gene: 6. There are 15 residues in the CDR3. CDR1 and CDR2 (germline): MNHEY, SVGAGI. The CDR3 loop is CASSSSRTSGNEQFF. The DNA for the CDR3 is TGTGCCAGCAGTTCCTCACGGACTAGCGGGAATGAGCAGTTCTTC.

The genes are TRBV2 and TRBJ1-1, with a tentative D call TRBD1 (5 bases). V dropped 3 bases and J dropped 0 bases, with 11 bases sitting between them. The germline V gene has CDR1 SNHLY and CDR2 FYNNEI. This CDR3 contains 15 residues. The CDR3 loop reads CASSDYRSLNTEAFF. The CDR3 DNA sequence: TGTGCCAGCAGTGATTACAGGTCCTTGAACACTGAAGCTTTCTTT. Variable domain in full (rest from reference TRBV2 and TRBJ1-1): EPEVTQTPSHQVTQMGQEVILRCVPISNHLYFYWYRQILGQKVEFLVSFYNNEISEKSEIFDDQFSVERPDGSNFTLKIRSTKLEDSAMYFCASSDYRSLNTEAFFGQGTRLTVV.

The CDR3 reads CASSFAGTANEQYF. CDR3 sequence (DNA): TGTGCCAGCAGCTTCGCCGGGACAGCGAACGAGCAGTACTTC. V usage is TRBV11-2 and J usage is TRBJ2-7; 7 bases fit TRBD1. Trimming cost V 3 bases and J 5 bases; bases outside gene matches: 7. The length of the CDR3 is 14 residues. Germline loops: CDR1 SGHAT, CDR2 FQNNGV. Based on the CDR3 plus reference TRBV11-2 and TRBJ2-7, the full variable domain is EAGVAQSPRYKIIEKRQSVAFWCNPISGHATLYWYQQILGQGPKLLIQFQNNGVVDDSQLPKDRFSAERLKGVDSTLKIQPAKLEDSAVYLCASSFAGTANEQYFGPGTRLTVT.

The V and J genes are TRBV12-2 and TRBJ2-2; the DNA was not used to check the table's D call, TRBD2. TRBV12-2 is assigned pseudogene status. This CDR3 region has 19 residues. For the CDR3, the DNA is TGTGCAAGTCGCTCCGGCTCCGGACTAGCGGGAAAAGGGACCGGGGAGCTGTTTTTT. This sequence encodes CASRSGSGLAGKGTGELFF.

This clone was counted once. The chain couples TRBV4-3 to TRBJ2-3; 7 bases are a match to TRBD2. The CDR3 extends over 14 amino acids. J was trimmed by 4 bases and V by 3 bases; bases with no gene match: 4. CDR1 and CDR2 (germline): LGHNA, YSLEER. The CDR3 DNA sequence: TGCGCCAGCAGCCACCGGGGAGGGGCAGATACGCAGTATTTT. This sequence encodes CASSHRGGADTQYF.

The V gene is TRBV7-2, the J gene TRBJ2-1, with 11 nucleotides matching TRBD2. Looked up from germline, CDR1 is SGHTA and CDR2 is FQGNSA. V trimming: 1 base; J trimming: 8 bases; junction bases outside the gene matches: 7. This CDR3 region has 16 residues. The CDR3 bases are TGTGCCAGCAGCTTAGACATTAGCGGGAGGGCGGATGAGCAGTTCTTC. Translation gives CASSLDISGRADEQFF.

This chain joins TRBV7-6 and TRBJ2-1; 10 positions agree with TRBD2. From germline, CDR1 is SGHVS and CDR2 FNYEAQ. CDR3 length: 17 amino acids. With 1 base clipped from V and 6 bases from J, the junction kept 9 bases outside the gene matches. The CDR3 region is CASSLGVGLAGVNEQFF. The CDR3 bases are TGTGCCAGCAGCTTAGGCGTAGGGCTAGCGGGAGTCAATGAGCAGTTCTTC.

The CDR3 is CASSPSGTALSTEAFF. The CDR3 region has the DNA TGTGCCAGCAGCCCCTCCGGGACAGCGTTGAGCACTGAAGCTTTCTTT. The gene calls are TRBV5-5 and TRBJ1-1; 7 bases are a match to TRBD1. Germline V lookup: CDR1 SGHKS, CDR2 YYEKEE (reference sequence). CDR3 length equals 16 residues. Trimming took 4 bases from V and 4 from J; bases not matched to a gene: 13.

This chain links TRBV29-1 with TRBJ2-7; tentatively, D is TRBD2 (5 bases). CDR1 SQVTM and CDR2 ANQGSEA come from the germline V gene. V gave up 5 bases and J gave up 4 bases, with 9 bases separating them. The CDR3 runs 11 residues. The CDR3 sequence is CSVLSGYEQYF. The CDR3 coding sequence is TGCAGCGTTCTGTCGGGATACGAGCAGTACTTC.

The chain links TRBV7-9 to TRBJ1-2; no clear D gene. Germline CDR1 is SEHNR and CDR2 is FQNEAQ (reference sequence). Trimming shortened V by 5 bases and J by 4 bases, and 8 bases separated the two germline ends. CDR3 size: 12 residues. CDR3 protein: CASSPDIYGYTF. CDR3 coding DNA: TGTGCCAGCAGCCCCGACATCTATGGCTACACCTTC.